This T cell receptor beta chain was identified during a study of a mutant IDH1 vaccine in newly diagnosed glioma. Across the study: V12 took place at week 35, and V13 at week 47.

The CDR3 is 13 residues long. CDR1 is KGHSH and CDR2 is LQKENI in the germline V gene. Trimming left V 3 bases short and J 1 base short, with 6 bases between. TCRdb keeps only in-frame clones here, not all; method: immunoSEQ multiplex PCR. The data contain fewer than 45,000 clones, 82% of them singletons. Notes on this clone: What it recognizes is unknown. Other DNA sequences in this specimen translate into the identical CDR3.

Time point noted: week 47, end of study. All doses held 300 ug of mutant IDH1 20-mer peptide, with topical imiquimod. The receptor was isolated from a man younger than 30 with glioma. Some clones in this sample may be carry-over from other donors' samples. The sequencing used PBMCs, collected from a glioma patient whose treatment included an IDH1 peptide vaccine. This chain joins TRBV18 and TRBJ1-1; D unclear. The DNA for the CDR3 is TGTGCCAGCTCACCGGACCAGAACACTGAAGCTTTCTTT. It codes for CASSPDQNTEAFF.